The next 32 T cell receptor beta chains were all read from a single sample in a study of blood T cell repertoires in COVID-19 (dated by TCRdb to the early 2020s). Library prep was done by the immunoSEQ multiplex PCR assay. As stored in TCRdb, this immuneACCESS dataset retains in-frame rearrangements with V and J assigned. A fraction of the clones does not appear; measured against another copy, unresolved V genes explain less than half of the discrepancy, and the remainder lacks a known reason. The sample profile shows about 190,000 clones; about 90% of them were found once. Of the sample, about 0.59% is held by the ten largest clones. Sequencing used peripheral blood. The receptors were sampled from a man aged 50-60 years with acute or convalescent COVID-19.

V gene TRBV29-1 combines with J gene TRBJ2-7; 14 bases align to TRBD2. After removal of 1 base from V and 7 bases from J, the junction contained 15 bases not matched to a gene. The CDR3 spans 18 residues. Germline-derived CDR1 and CDR2 are SQVTM and ANQGSEA. CDR3 loop: CSVEVRNKGLAGGVEQYF. CDR3 nucleotide sequence: TGCAGCGTTGAAGTTCGGAACAAAGGACTAGCGGGAGGAGTTGAGCAGTACTTC.

This rearrangement joins TRBV6-5 to TRBJ2-3; TRBD2 matches 9 bases. The CDR3 loop spans 15 amino acids. Trimming removed 6 bases from V and 1 base from J; junction bases left unmatched: 5. Germline V gene lookup returns CDR1 MNHEY and CDR2 SVGAGI. The CDR3 sequence is CASSLLAGGTDTQYF. CDR3 in DNA: TGTGCCAGCAGCCTACTAGCGGGCGGCACAGATACGCAGTATTTT.

The chain carries TRBV28 and TRBJ2-3; perhaps TRBD1 as D (6 bases). The CDR3 runs 15 residues. Trimming left V 10 bases short and J 4 bases short, with 21 bases between. Germline lookup yields CDR1 MDHEN and CDR2 SYDVKM. CDR3 region: CATERGRPGADTQYF. The CDR3 DNA is TGTGCCACCGAAAGAGGGCGCCCAGGGGCAGATACGCAGTATTTT.

This chain joins TRBV5-6 and TRBJ1-4; unclear D gene. The CDR3 has 14 residues. Germline assignment: CDR1 SGHDT and CDR2 YYEEEE. Trimming shortened V by 4 bases and J by 7 bases, and 14 bases separated the two germline ends. CDR3 nucleotide sequence: TGTGCCAGCAGCCCCGTTTTGTCCGTTGAAAAACTGTTTTTT. Translating it yields CASSPVLSVEKLFF. The full variable domain, completed using reference TRBV5-6 and TRBJ1-4, is DAGVTQSPTHLIKTRGQQVTLRCSPKSGHDTVSWYQQALGQGPQFIFQYYEEEERQRGNFPDRFSGHQFPNYSSELNVNALLLGDSALYLCASSPVLSVEKLFFGSGTQLSVL.

The chain recombines TRBV18 with TRBJ1-1, with 7 bases that match TRBD1. CDR3 length: 14 residues. The germline V gene has CDR1 KGHSH and CDR2 LQKENI. V lost 3 bases, J lost 4 bases, and 5 bases stayed unmatched. The CDR3 sequence: CASSPSGGGTEAFF. As DNA, the CDR3 is TGTGCCAGCTCACCTTCAGGGGGAGGCACTGAAGCTTTCTTT.

The rearrangement uses TRBV7-2 and TRBJ2-5, with TRBD2 matching 10 bases. This CDR3 region has 16 residues. Looked up from germline, CDR1 is SGHTA and CDR2 is FQGNSA. After removal of 5 bases from V and 4 bases from J, the junction contained 10 bases not matched to a gene. For the CDR3, the DNA is TGTGCCAGCAGCCCACAGCTTAGCGGGAGGTCAGAGACCCAGTACTTC. It codes for CASSPQLSGRSETQYF.

This clone was detected only once. The V gene is TRBV10-2, the J gene TRBJ1-5; possible D gene TRBD1, 6 bases. Trimming left V 8 bases short and J 3 bases short, with 17 bases between. Per the germline V gene, CDR1 is WSHSY and CDR2 is SAAADI. The CDR3 covers 15 residues. The CDR3 sequence: CASGRGQGPNQPQHF. The CDR3 DNA follows: TGCGCCAGCGGTCGAGGGCAGGGGCCCAATCAGCCCCAGCATTTT.

The chain carries TRBV7-2 and TRBJ2-3; D is unresolved. The length of the CDR3 is 16 residues. Trimming shortened V by 4 bases and J by 2 bases, and 16 bases separated the two germline ends. Germline lookup yields CDR1 SGHTA and CDR2 FQGNSA. In nucleotides, the CDR3 is TGTGCCAGCAGCTACGTGGGCAGCATCCCCACAGATACGCAGTATTTT. This gives the protein CASSYVGSIPTDTQYF.

The chain uses TRBV7-9 and TRBJ1-2; TRBD1 might be the D (5 bases). This CDR3 is 14 amino acids long. Trimming removed 4 bases at V and 9 bases at J, with 18 bases between. Germline lookup yields CDR1 SEHNR and CDR2 FQNEAQ (reference sequence). DNA for the CDR3: TGTGCCAGCAGCTACCAGGGCTCCTATTATAGCTACACCTTC. Protein product: CASSYQGSYYSYTF.

This clone was counted a single time. The V gene is TRBV6-4, the J gene TRBJ1-6, with D unclear. V lost 0 bases to trimming and J lost 9 bases, with 6 bases between them. CDR3 size: 13 residues. Germline CDR1 MRHNA, CDR2 SNTAGT. The CDR3, as DNA: TGTGCCAGCAGTGACTCGCCGGGTTCACCCCTCCACTTT. Translated, it gives CASSDSPGSPLHF.

The rearrangement joins TRBV5-1 to TRBJ2-7; 7 positions match TRBD1. The germline V gene has CDR1 SGHRS and CDR2 YFSETQ. CDR3 size: 16 residues. V dropped 4 bases and J dropped 5; count of bases not matched to a gene: 15. CDR3 in DNA: TGCGCCAGCAGCGCAAGATCCGGGACAGCCTATGACGAGCAGTACTTC. It specifies CASSARSGTAYDEQYF. The full variable domain, rest sourced from reference TRBV5-1 and TRBJ2-7, is KAGVTQTPRYLIKTRGQQVTLSCSPISGHRSVSWYQQTPGQGLQFLFEYFSETQRNKGNFPGRFSGRQFSNSRSEMNVSTLELGDSALYLCASSARSGTAYDEQYFGPGTRLTVT.

For the CDR3, the DNA is TGTGCCAGCAGTTACTCAACAGGAGATAATGAGCAGTTCTTC. It is translated as CASSYSTGDNEQFF. The rearrangement uses TRBV6-5 and TRBJ2-1, with a tentative D call TRBD1 (5 bases). The germline CDR1 and CDR2 sequences are MNHEY and SVGAGI. The CDR3 is made up of 14 amino acids. The V end lost 0 bases, the J end lost 7 bases, and 10 bases lay between the germline ends.

V and J are TRBV5-6 and TRBJ2-7, with TRBD1 matching 9 bases. The CDR3 has 15 residues. CDR1 is SGHDT, CDR2 YYEEEE, per germline. V gave up 4 bases and J gave up 7 bases; unmatched junction bases: 12. The CDR3 nucleotides are TGTGCCAGCAGCGATACCCGGGACAGGGTCGAGGAGCAGTACGTC. Its translation: CASSDTRDRVEEQYV.

The chain recombines TRBV6-5 with TRBJ1-3; tentatively, D is TRBD1 (6 bases). This CDR3 region has 15 residues. CDR1 and CDR2 from the germline V gene are MNHEY and SVGAGI. V lost 0 bases to trimming and J lost 4 bases, with 10 bases between them. This CDR3 reads CASSYSRTEGNTIYF. In DNA, the CDR3 is TGTGCCAGCAGTTACTCGAGGACAGAAGGAAACACCATATATTTT.

This chain joins TRBV29-1 and TRBJ1-1; D may be TRBD1 (6 bases). V lost 6 bases and J 1 base, leaving 18 bases between the germline ends. Germline CDR1 is SQVTM and CDR2 is ANQGSEA. The CDR3 has 15 amino acids. Here the CDR3 reads CSVGIQGSANTEAFF. DNA for the CDR3: TGCAGCGTGGGAATACAGGGCTCAGCGAACACTGAAGCTTTCTTT.

V gene TRBV2 combines with J gene TRBJ2-2; 8 nucleotides line up with TRBD1. V gave up 6 bases and J gave up 1 base; unmatched junction bases: 7. The length of the CDR3 is 16 residues. Looked up from germline, CDR1 is SNHLY and CDR2 is FYNNEI. CDR3 nucleotides: TGTGCCAGCAGAACAGGGGGACTTAGGAACACCGGGGAGCTGTTTTTT. Protein product: CASRTGGLRNTGELFF. Supplemented by reference TRBV2 and TRBJ2-2, the full variable domain reads EPEVTQTPSHQVTQMGQEVILRCVPISNHLYFYWYRQILGQKVEFLVSFYNNEISEKSEIFDDQFSVERPDGSNFTLKIRSTKLEDSAMYFCASRTGGLRNTGELFFGEGSRLTVL.

This clone was detected a few times. The chain recombines TRBV7-8 with TRBJ2-1; TRBD2 is a possible D gene (6 bases). Germline CDR1 is SGHVS and CDR2 is FQNEAQ. V was shortened by 2 bases and J by 4 bases, with 15 bases between the two germline ends. The CDR3 totals 16 residues. CDR3 coding DNA: TGTGCCAGCAGCTTATTCACGGGGGTATTGTACAATGAGCAGTTCTTC. This gives the protein CASSLFTGVLYNEQFF.

Here the CDR3 DNA reads TGTGCCAGCAGCTTGGGGCGGGTGAACACTGAAGCTTTCTTT. It translates to CASSLGRVNTEAFF. The rearrangement links TRBV5-5 to TRBJ1-1, with no clear D. Germline V gives CDR1 SGHKS, CDR2 YYEKEE (reference sequence). V lost 0 bases, J lost 0 bases, and 6 bases lay in between. This CDR3 region has 14 residues.

This chain connects TRBV5-1 to TRBJ2-3, with D possibly being TRBD2 (6 bases). The V end lost 4 bases, the J end lost 0 bases, and 12 bases lay between the germline ends. CDR3 size: 15 residues. The V gene's germline CDR1 is SGHRS and CDR2 YFSETQ. CDR3 loop: CASSLQAGSTDTQYF. CDR3 nucleotide sequence: TGCGCCAGCAGCCTCCAGGCGGGAAGCACAGATACGCAGTATTTT.

CDR3: CASSLRAGGLTDTQYF. The CDR3 DNA follows: TGTGCCAGCAGCTTACGTGCGGGGGGGCTCACAGATACGCAGTATTTT. The V call is TRBV7-8, the J call TRBJ2-3; 9 bases match TRBD2. Losses at the gene ends were 2 bases for V and 2 bases for J; bases not matched to a gene: 5. The germline V gene encodes CDR1 SGHVS and CDR2 FQNEAQ. CDR3 length equals 16 residues.

The chain combines TRBV4-1 with TRBJ1-6; D might be TRBD1 (5 bases). Trimming stripped 3 bases from V and 5 bases from J, with 11 bases between. The CDR3 loop spans 15 amino acids. Germline V gene data show CDR1 as MGHRA and CDR2 as YSYEKL. CDR3 DNA sequence: TGCGCCAGCAGCCAGCAGGGAAGTGATAATTCACCCCTCCACTTT. It translates to CASSQQGSDNSPLHF.

The rearrangement joins TRBV27 to TRBJ1-6; D is uncertain. The length of the CDR3 is 15 residues. The germline V gene has CDR1 MNHEY and CDR2 SMNVEV (reference sequence). Trimming shortened V by 5 bases and J by 7 bases, and 15 bases separated the two germline ends. The CDR3 sequence: CASSLKPGGNSPLHF. The CDR3 DNA follows: TGTGCCAGCAGTCTAAAACCGGGCGGGAATTCACCCCTCCACTTT.

The chain carries TRBV2 and TRBJ2-5, with 14 bases that match TRBD2. The V gene end was trimmed by 2 bases and the J gene end by 2 bases; junction bases not matched to a gene: 1. The germline V gene has CDR1 SNHLY and CDR2 FYNNEI. The CDR3 is 16 amino acids. CDR3 bases: TGTGCCAGCAGTGAATGGACTAGCGGGGGGCAAGAGACCCAGTACTTC. Its translation: CASSEWTSGGQETQYF.

This clone showed up just once. V usage is TRBV5-1 and J usage is TRBJ2-7; 11 bases line up with TRBD1. V dropped 3 bases and J dropped 6; count of bases not matched to a gene: 11. CDR1 and CDR2 (germline): SGHRS, YFSETQ. The CDR3 runs to 16 residues. The CDR3 DNA sequence: TGCGCCAGCAGCTCCGGACAGGGGGCCTACTCCGGCGAGCAGTACTTC. Protein sequence: CASSSGQGAYSGEQYF.

This clone has just one count. V gene TRBV30 combines with J gene TRBJ2-1, with 11 positions matching TRBD2. Germline trimming cut 1 base from V and 4 bases from J; bases unmatched to any gene: 3. This CDR3 spans 15 amino acids. Per the germline V gene, CDR1 is GTSNPN and CDR2 is SVGIG (reference sequence). CDR3 bases: TGTGCCTGGAGTGCCGGGACTAGCGGTTACAATGAGCAGTTCTTC. It is translated as CAWSAGTSGYNEQFF.

The chain has TRBV6-2 or TRBV6-3 and TRBJ2-1; D unclear. Germline CDR1 and CDR2: MNHEY and SVGEGT. The CDR3 covers 13 residues. V was cut by 2 bases and J by 4 bases, with 6 bases left in between. The CDR3 DNA follows: TGTGCCAGCAGTTACGTCAAATACAATGAGCAGTTCTTC. This encodes CASSYVKYNEQFF.

The chain employs TRBV28 and TRBJ1-5; perhaps TRBD1 as D (6 bases). V was shortened by 7 bases and J by 2 bases, with 15 bases between the two germline ends. Germline CDR1 reads MDHEN; CDR2 reads SYDVKM. This CDR3 has 15 residues. The CDR3 bases are TGTGCCAGCAATTGGGGGCAGGGACGCAATCAGCCCCAGCATTTT. This sequence encodes CASNWGQGRNQPQHF. The full variable domain, with the rest looked up from reference TRBV28 and TRBJ1-5, is DVKVTQSSRYLVKRTGEKVFLECVQDMDHENMFWYRQDPGLGLRLIYFSYDVKMKEKGDIPEGYSVSREKKERFSLILESASTNQTSMYLCASNWGQGRNQPQHFGDGTRLSIL.

The J gene is TRBJ1-4, the V gene TRBV25-1, with TRBD1 matching 7 bases. V lost 3 bases to trimming and J lost 10 bases; unmatched junction nucleotides: 11. CDR1 and CDR2 (germline): MGHDK, SYGVNS. CDR3 size: 15 residues. The CDR3, as DNA: TGTGCCAGCAGTGATCGGCTAGGGGGCGGCGGAAAACTGTTTTTT. Translation: CASSDRLGGGGKLFF.

This chain joins TRBV12-3 or TRBV12-4 and TRBJ1-1, with TRBD1 as a possible D gene (6 bases). V was shortened by 2 bases and J by 6 bases, with 10 bases between the two germline ends. This CDR3 has 13 amino acids. The CDR3 coding sequence is TGTGCCAGCAGTTTAAGGGGGTTCTCTGAAGCTTTCTTT. Encoded protein: CASSLRGFSEAFF.

The chain carries TRBV9 and TRBJ1-1; 11 nucleotides match TRBD1. The germline CDR1 and CDR2 sequences are SGDLS and YYNGEE. V lost 0 bases, J lost 9 bases, and 7 bases stayed unmatched. This CDR3 has 15 amino acids. DNA for the CDR3: TGTGCCAGCAGCGTAGAATGGACAGGGGGCGGCCAAGCTTTCTTT. Translating gives CASSVEWTGGGQAFF. Full variable domain (missing parts from reference TRBV9 and TRBJ1-1): DSGVTQTPKHLITATGQRVTLRCSPRSGDLSVYWYQQSLDQGLQFLIQYYNGEERAKGNILERFSAQQFPDLHSELNLSSLELGDSALYFCASSVEWTGGGQAFFGQGTRLTVV.

The rearrangement links TRBV5-1 to TRBJ2-5; TRBD1 matches 7 bases. The V segment lost 3 bases and the J segment 2 bases; nucleotides outside the gene matches: 7. This CDR3 is 15 amino acids long. Germline-derived CDR1 and CDR2 are SGHRS and YFSETQ. CDR3 sequence reads: CASSSFTGEQETQYF. The CDR3, as DNA: TGCGCCAGCAGCTCCTTTACAGGGGAGCAAGAGACCCAGTACTTC.

The sample holds a few counts of this clone. The genes are TRBV7-9 and TRBJ2-3; the D gene is possibly TRBD1 (6 bases). The germline gives CDR1 SEHNR, CDR2 FQNEAQ (reference sequence). V was trimmed by 1 base and J by 4 bases, leaving 12 bases between them. The CDR3 contains 15 residues. CDR3: CASSLDGTRSDTQYF. CDR3 nucleotides: TGTGCCAGCAGCTTAGACGGGACAAGGTCAGATACGCAGTATTTT.